This is a list of T cell receptor beta chains from one sample in a study of PD-L1 blockade in urothelial cancer. The method was immunoSEQ multiplex PCR; TCRdb's version includes in-frame clones alone and lacks a portion of them. The data hold about 50,000 clones, with roughly 80% observed a single time. The sample consisted of PBMCs, taken around atezolizumab (anti-PD-L1) treatment. The source is a man aged 70-80 years with urothelial cancer. The CDR3 runs from the conserved cysteine through the conserved F or W. The D gene is left open where the match is weak. The size entry is marked missing in some rows and otherwise reads once, few, many or a size class.

J | D | size | V | CDR3 | DNA
TRBJ2-1 | NA | NA | TRBV5-8 | CASSLGGRSYNEQFF | TGTGCCAGCAGCTTGGGCGGTCGCTCCTACAATGAGCAGTTCTTC
TRBJ2-5 | TRBD2 | NA | TRBV6-5 | CASRGSGGQETQYF | TGTGCCAGCAGAGGTAGCGGGGGGCAAGAGACCCAGTACTTC
TRBJ2-2 | NA | NA | TRBV6-5 | CASSYTNTGELFF | TGTGCCAGCAGTTACACAAACACCGGGGAGCTGTTTTTT
TRBJ1-1 | NA | NA | TRBV5-1 | CASSLTVNTEAFF | TGCGCCAGCAGCTTGACAGTGAACACTGAAGCTTTCTTT
TRBJ2-7 | TRBD1 | NA | TRBV30 | CAWRGTGVYEQYF | TGTGCCTGGAGAGGGACAGGGGTCTACGAGCAGTACTTC
TRBJ2-5 | NA | few | TRBV5-5 | CASSLAQGSETQYF | TGTGCCAGCAGCTTGGCACAGGGATCCGAGACCCAGTACTTC
TRBJ2-6 | TRBD1 | NA | TRBV5-1 | CASSMGQGAPGANVLTF | TGCGCCAGCAGTATGGGACAGGGGGCGCCTGGGGCCAACGTCCTGACTTTC
TRBJ2-5 | TRBD2 | NA | TRBV11-3 | CASSLTTSRLAGQETQYF | TGTGCCAGCAGCTTAACCACATCCCGACTAGCGGGACAAGAGACCCAGTACTTC
TRBJ2-1 | NA | few | TRBV19 | CASSTQYQGLHNEQFF | TGTGCCAGTAGTACCCAATATCAGGGACTGCACAATGAGCAGTTCTTC
TRBJ2-2 | TRBD1 | few | TRBV5-1 | CASSFYLTGGTGELFF | TGCGCCAGCAGCTTTTACCTAACAGGGGGAACCGGGGAGCTGTTTTTT
TRBJ2-7 | TRBD2 | NA | TRBV15 | CATSRGLAGPYEQYF | TGTGCCACCAGCAGAGGACTAGCGGGGCCCTACGAGCAGTACTTC
TRBJ1-5 | TRBD1 | NA | TRBV30 | CAWSGPGGMGNQPQHF | TGTGCCTGGAGTGGCCCAGGGGGCATGGGCAATCAGCCCCAGCATTTT
TRBJ2-5 | NA | NA | TRBV5-1 | CASSPGRGVRGAETQYF | TGCGCCAGCAGCCCCGGGCGCGGAGTTCGGGGTGCTGAGACCCAGTACTTC
TRBJ2-1 | TRBD1 | NA | TRBV5-1 | CASSLQGASKDEQFF | TGCGCCAGCAGCTTGCAGGGGGCGTCTAAGGATGAGCAGTTCTTC
TRBJ1-4 | NA | NA | TRBV5-1 | CASTRVGVNEKLFF | TGCGCCAGCACGAGGGTAGGAGTTAATGAAAAACTGTTTTTT
TRBJ1-1 | NA | NA | TRBV15 | CATSREITGAGNTEAFF | TGTGCCACCAGCAGAGAGATTACAGGAGCGGGGAACACTGAAGCTTTCTTT
TRBJ2-3 | NA | NA | TRBV5-1 | CASSLTTTSTDTQYF | TGCGCCAGCAGCTTGACTACTACTAGCACAGATACGCAGTATTTT
TRBJ2-1 | NA | once | TRBV15 | CATSRDRGNEQFF | TGTGCCACCAGCAGAGATCGGGGCAATGAGCAGTTCTTC
TRBJ1-3 | TRBD1 | NA | TRBV7-2 | CASSLDRGTGNTIYF | TGTGCCAGCAGCTTAGACAGGGGCACTGGAAACACCATATATTTT
TRBJ1-4 | TRBD1 | few | TRBV7-6 | CASSPQGAKLFF | TGTGCCAGCAGCCCACAGGGGGCGAAACTGTTTTTT
TRBJ2-2 | NA | NA | TRBV30 | CAWSETVGELFF | TGTGCCTGGAGCGAAACAGTCGGGGAGCTGTTTTTT
TRBJ1-1 | NA | few | TRBV10-3 | CAISPGQQNTEAFF | TGTGCCATCAGTCCGGGACAACAAAACACTGAAGCTTTCTTT
TRBJ1-5 | NA | NA | TRBV6-6 | CASSSGVWPQHF | TGTGCCAGCAGCTCAGGGGTATGGCCCCAGCATTTT
TRBJ1-2 | TRBD1 | NA | TRBV20-1 | CSAEDRGGYTF | TGCAGTGCGGAGGACAGGGGTGGCTACACCTTC
TRBJ1-3 | NA | NA | TRBV4-1 | CATQRGISSGNTIYF | TGCGCCACACAGCGCGGGATTTCCTCTGGAAACACCATATATTTT
TRBJ2-7 | NA | NA | TRBV2 | CASSEGYTYEQYF | TGTGCCAGCAGTGAAGGGTACACCTACGAGCAGTACTTC
TRBJ1-1 | NA | NA | TRBV5-1 | CASSLVQGNTEAFF | TGCGCCAGCAGCTTGGTGCAGGGGAACACTGAAGCTTTCTTT
TRBJ1-1 | NA | NA | TRBV25-1 | CASRPMKGLNTEAFF | TGTGCCAGCAGACCTATGAAGGGGTTGAACACTGAAGCTTTCTTT
TRBJ2-2 | TRBD1 | NA | TRBV5-1 | CASSFGDRGNTGELFF | TGCGCCAGCAGCTTTGGGGACAGGGGAAACACCGGGGAGCTGTTTTTT
TRBJ2-1 | NA | few | TRBV12-5 | CASGTILGDEQFF | TGTGCTAGTGGTACTATCCTAGGCGATGAGCAGTTCTTC
TRBJ2-2 | TRBD2 | once | TRBV5-1 | CASSQTSGIGGELFF | TGCGCCAGCAGCCAGACTAGCGGGATTGGCGGGGAGCTGTTTTTT
TRBJ2-1 | NA | NA | TRBV5-4 | CASSPGGATQHNEQFF | TGTGCCAGCAGCCCCGGTGGGGCCACCCAACACAATGAGCAGTTCTTC
TRBJ1-2 | NA | NA | TRBV7-2 | CASSLSDRDYGYTF | TGTGCCAGCAGCTTATCCGACAGAGACTATGGCTACACCTTC
TRBJ2-5 | NA | NA | TRBV27 | CASSFGAGQETQYF | TGTGCCAGCAGTTTTGGGGCAGGGCAAGAGACCCAGTACTTC
TRBJ1-5 | TRBD1 | few | TRBV18 | CASSPGQGLNQPQHF | TGTGCCAGCTCACCAGGACAGGGATTGAATCAGCCCCAGCATTTT
TRBJ2-6 | NA | NA | TRBV5-1 | CASTRTDPAGANVLTF | TGCGCCAGCACGAGGACAGACCCGGCCGGGGCCAACGTCCTGACTTTC
TRBJ2-7 | TRBD1 | NA | TRBV18 | CASSSDRNSYEQYF | TGTGCCAGCTCCTCGGACAGGAACTCCTACGAGCAGTACTTC
TRBJ2-1 | NA | NA | TRBV7-3 | CASSLNWGDEQFF | TGTGCCAGCAGCTTAAACTGGGGGGATGAGCAGTTCTTC
TRBJ2-1 | TRBD2 | once | TRBV20-1 | CSAWASGGLFF | TGCAGTGCTTGGGCTAGCGGGGGTTTGTTCTTC
TRBJ1-1 | NA | NA | TRBV28 | CASRKGGVNTEAFF | TGTGCCAGCAGAAAAGGGGGAGTGAACACTGAAGCTTTCTTT
TRBJ1-1 | NA | NA | TRBV7-9 | CASSFEEGVNTEAFF | TGTGCCAGCAGCTTTGAAGAGGGGGTAAACACTGAAGCTTTCTTT
TRBJ2-5 | NA | NA | TRBV9 | CASSVGSRNGETQYF | TGTGCCAGCAGCGTAGGTTCTAGGAACGGGGAGACCCAGTACTTC
TRBJ1-3 | NA | NA | TRBV7-2 | CASSRGSSGNTIYF | TGTGCCAGCAGCCGAGGATCCTCTGGAAACACCATATATTTT
TRBJ1-1 | NA | NA | TRBV25-1 | CASSRAGGVTEAFF | TGTGCCAGCAGTAGGGCAGGAGGGGTCACTGAAGCTTTCTTT
TRBJ2-7 | NA | NA | TRBV6-1 | CASSEKVSEGGYEQYF | TGTGCCAGCAGTGAAAAGGTGTCGGAGGGGGGGTACGAGCAGTACTTC
TRBJ2-1 | TRBD2 | NA | TRBV13 | CASSLLAGASSSYNEQFF | TGTGCCAGCAGCTTACTAGCGGGGGCCTCGAGCTCCTACAATGAGCAGTTCTTC